This TCR beta chain appears in the sequencing data of a study of OX40 agonist ivuxolimab in advanced cancers. The assay was immunoSEQ multiplex PCR, and TCRdb's table has in-frame clones only and misses some. This table has over 35,000 clones, roughly 80% appearing once. Trimming cost V 0 bases and J 2 bases, with 9 bases left between them. Germline-derived CDR1 and CDR2 are SGHRS and YFSETQ. The CDR3 runs to 14 residues. The sequence was collected from an adult with an advanced solid tumor such as melanoma, head and neck, liver or kidney cancer. The specimen comprised CD4+ or CD8+ T cells sorted from blood, sampled in a trial of the OX40 agonist ivuxolimab. The gene calls are TRBV5-1 and TRBJ2-7; tentative D call: TRBD2 (5 bases). As DNA, the CDR3 is TGCGCCAGCAGCTTGGAGGTCGGGACCTACGAGCAGTACTTC. This translates into CASSLEVGTYEQYF. Supplemented by reference TRBV5-1 and TRBJ2-7, the full variable domain reads KAGVTQTPRYLIKTRGQQVTLSCSPISGHRSVSWYQQTPGQGLQFLFEYFSETQRNKGNFPGRFSGRQFSNSRSEMNVSTLELGDSALYLCASSLEVGTYEQYFGPGTRLTVT.